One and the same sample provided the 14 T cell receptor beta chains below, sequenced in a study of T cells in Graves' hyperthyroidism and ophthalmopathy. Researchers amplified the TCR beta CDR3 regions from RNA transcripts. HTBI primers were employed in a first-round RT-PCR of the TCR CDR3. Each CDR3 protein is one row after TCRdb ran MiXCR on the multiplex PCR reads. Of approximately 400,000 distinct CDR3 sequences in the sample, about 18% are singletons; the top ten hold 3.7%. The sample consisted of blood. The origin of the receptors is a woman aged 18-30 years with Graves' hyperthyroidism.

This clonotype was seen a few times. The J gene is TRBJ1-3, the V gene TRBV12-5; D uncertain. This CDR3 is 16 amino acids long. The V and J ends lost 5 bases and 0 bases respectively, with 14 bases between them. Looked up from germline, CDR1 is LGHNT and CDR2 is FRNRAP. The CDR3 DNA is TGTGCTAGTGGTCTCCCTAAGGGAACCTCTGGAAACACCATATATTTT. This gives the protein CASGLPKGTSGNTIYF.

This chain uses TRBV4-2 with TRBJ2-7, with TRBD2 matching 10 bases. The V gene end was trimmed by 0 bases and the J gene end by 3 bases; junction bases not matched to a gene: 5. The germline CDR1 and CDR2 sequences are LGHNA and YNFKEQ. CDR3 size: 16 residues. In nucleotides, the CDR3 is TGTGCCAGCAGCCAAGAAGGACTAGCGGACATCTACGAGCAGTACTTC. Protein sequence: CASSQEGLADIYEQYF.

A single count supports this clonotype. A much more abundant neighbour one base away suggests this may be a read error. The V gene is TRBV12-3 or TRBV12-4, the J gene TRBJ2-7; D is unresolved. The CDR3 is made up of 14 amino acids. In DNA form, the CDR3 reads TGTGCCAGCCGACCCTACAGCAACTCCTACGAGCAGTGCTTC. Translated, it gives CASRPYSNSYEQCF.

The CDR3 reads CSAPEPGGSRGETQYF. In nucleotides, the CDR3 is TGCAGTGCTCCTGAGCCGGGGGGCTCACGGGGGGAGACCCAGTACTTC. The genes are TRBV20-1 and TRBJ2-5; the D gene is possibly TRBD2 (7 bases). The CDR3 loop spans 16 amino acids. V was pared by 5 bases and J by 5 bases, with 24 bases between. The germline V gene encodes CDR1 DFQATT and CDR2 SNEGSKA (reference sequence).

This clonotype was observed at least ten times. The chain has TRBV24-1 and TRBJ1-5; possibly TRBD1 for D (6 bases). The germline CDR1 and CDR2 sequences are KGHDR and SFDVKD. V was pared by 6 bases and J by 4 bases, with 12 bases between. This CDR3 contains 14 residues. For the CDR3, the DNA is TGTGCCACCAGTTCGGGGGCGATGAATCAGCCCCAGCATTTT. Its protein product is CATSSGAMNQPQHF.

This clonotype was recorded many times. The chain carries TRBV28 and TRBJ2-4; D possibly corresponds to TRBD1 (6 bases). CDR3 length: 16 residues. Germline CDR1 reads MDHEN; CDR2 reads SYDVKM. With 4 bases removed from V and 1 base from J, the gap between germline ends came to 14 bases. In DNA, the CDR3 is TGTGCCAGCAGTTCACCAGGGGATACCGCCAAAAACATTCAGTACTTC. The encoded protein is CASSSPGDTAKNIQYF.

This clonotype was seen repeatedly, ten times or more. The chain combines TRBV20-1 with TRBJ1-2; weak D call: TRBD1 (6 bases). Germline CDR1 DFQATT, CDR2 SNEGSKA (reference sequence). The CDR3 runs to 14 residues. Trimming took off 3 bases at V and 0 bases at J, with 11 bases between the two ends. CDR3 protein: CSARVDRPNYGYTF. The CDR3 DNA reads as TGCAGTGCTAGGGTGGACAGACCTAACTATGGCTACACCTTC.

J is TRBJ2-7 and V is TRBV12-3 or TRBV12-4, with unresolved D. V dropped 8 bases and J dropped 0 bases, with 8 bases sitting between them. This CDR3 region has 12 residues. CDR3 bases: TGTGCCAGCTTGGGGAACTCCTACGAGCAGTACTTC. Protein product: CASLGNSYEQYF.

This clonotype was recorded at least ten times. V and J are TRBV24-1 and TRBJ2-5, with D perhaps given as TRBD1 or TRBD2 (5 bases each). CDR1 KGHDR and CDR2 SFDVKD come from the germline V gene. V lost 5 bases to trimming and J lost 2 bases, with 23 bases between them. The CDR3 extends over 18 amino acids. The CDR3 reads CATSARGEGWAGQETQYF. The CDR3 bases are TGTGCCACCAGTGCCCGCGGAGAGGGGTGGGCAGGTCAAGAGACCCAGTACTTC.

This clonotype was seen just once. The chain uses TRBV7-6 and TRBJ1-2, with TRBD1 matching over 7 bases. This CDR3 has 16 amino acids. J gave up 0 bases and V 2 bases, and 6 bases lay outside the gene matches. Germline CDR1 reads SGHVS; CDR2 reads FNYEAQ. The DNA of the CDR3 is TGTGCCAGCAGCTTAAGGGCAACAGGGGCTAACTATGGCTACACCTTC. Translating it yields CASSLRATGANYGYTF. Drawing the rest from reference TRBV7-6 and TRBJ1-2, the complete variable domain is GAGVSQSPRYKVTKRGQDVALRCDPISGHVSLYWYRQALGQGPEFLTYFNYEAQQDKSGLPNDRFSAERPEGSISTLTIQRTEQRDSAMYRCASSLRATGANYGYTFGSGTRLTVV.

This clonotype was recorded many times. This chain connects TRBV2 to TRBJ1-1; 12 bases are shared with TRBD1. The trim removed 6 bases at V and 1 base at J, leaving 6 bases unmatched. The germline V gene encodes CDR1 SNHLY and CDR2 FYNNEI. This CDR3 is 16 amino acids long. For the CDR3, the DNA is TGTGCCAGCAGAAACCCGGGACAGGGGGCGAACACTGAAGCTTTCTTT. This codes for CASRNPGQGANTEAFF.

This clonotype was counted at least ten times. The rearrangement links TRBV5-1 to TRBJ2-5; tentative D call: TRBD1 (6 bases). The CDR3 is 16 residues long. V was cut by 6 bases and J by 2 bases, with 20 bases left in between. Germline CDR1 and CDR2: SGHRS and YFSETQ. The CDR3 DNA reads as TGCGCCAGCACCCATCACGTCAGGGGAGATCAAGAGACCCAGTACTTC. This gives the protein CASTHHVRGDQETQYF.

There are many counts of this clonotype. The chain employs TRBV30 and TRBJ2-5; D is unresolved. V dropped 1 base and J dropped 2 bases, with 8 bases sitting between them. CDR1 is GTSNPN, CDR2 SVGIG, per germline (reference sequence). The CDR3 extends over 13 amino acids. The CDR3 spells CAWSGEAQETQYF. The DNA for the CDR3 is TGTGCCTGGAGTGGTGAGGCTCAAGAGACCCAGTACTTC.

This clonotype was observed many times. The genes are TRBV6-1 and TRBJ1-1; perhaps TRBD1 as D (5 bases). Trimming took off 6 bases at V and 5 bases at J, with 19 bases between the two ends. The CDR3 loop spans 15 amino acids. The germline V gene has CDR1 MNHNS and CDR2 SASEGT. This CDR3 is CASSRDSYRTTEAFF. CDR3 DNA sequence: TGTGCCAGCAGCCGGGACTCTTACCGCACAACTGAAGCTTTCTTT.